One and the same sample provided the 5 T cell receptor beta chains below, sequenced in a study of blood T cell repertoires in COVID-19. TCRdb keeps only in-frame clones here, not all; method: immunoSEQ multiplex PCR. The table records 80,000 to 130,000 clones, approximately 93% of them present only once. Sequencing used peripheral blood. The receptor set was obtained from a man aged 60 to 69 with acute or convalescent COVID-19.

This chain uses TRBV11-2 with TRBJ2-3; no reliable D call. The CDR3 runs to 15 residues. The germline V and J ends were trimmed by 5 bases and 4 bases, with 16 bases remaining between them. CDR1 SGHAT and CDR2 FQNNGV come from the germline V gene. CDR3 sequence reads: CASSLLFSRADTQYF. In DNA form, the CDR3 reads TGTGCCAGCAGCCTGCTATTTAGCCGGGCAGATACGCAGTATTTT. Full variable domain (missing parts from reference TRBV11-2 and TRBJ2-3): EAGVAQSPRYKIIEKRQSVAFWCNPISGHATLYWYQQILGQGPKLLIQFQNNGVVDDSQLPKDRFSAERLKGVDSTLKIQPAKLEDSAVYLCASSLLFSRADTQYFGPGTRLTVL.

This chain joins TRBV30 and TRBJ1-1, with a possible D match to TRBD1 (6 bases). Germline CDR1 GTSNPN, CDR2 SVGIG (reference sequence). CDR3 length equals 11 residues. V lost 2 bases and J 5 bases, leaving 6 bases between the germline ends. CDR3 protein: CAWSTGTEAFF. The CDR3 DNA sequence: TGTGCCTGGAGTACAGGGACTGAAGCTTTCTTT.

This rearrangement joins TRBV14 to TRBJ2-3; D unclear. CDR1 SGHDN and CDR2 FVKESK come from the germline V gene. The CDR3 is 15 residues long. With 2 bases removed from V and 0 bases from J, the gap between germline ends came to 9 bases. DNA of the CDR3: TGTGCCAGCAGCCAAACGGGTCCTAGCACAGATACGCAGTATTTT. This translates into CASSQTGPSTDTQYF.

The rearrangement joins TRBV5-1 to TRBJ2-1, with 9 bases lining up with TRBD2. This CDR3 contains 15 residues. From germline, CDR1 is SGHRS and CDR2 YFSETQ. Unmatched junction bases numbered 6, after V lost 2 bases and J lost 6 bases. The CDR3 region is CASSFSSGASNEQFF. DNA for the CDR3: TGCGCCAGCAGCTTCTCTAGCGGGGCGAGCAATGAGCAGTTCTTC.

By frequency in the sample, this clone is medium-sized (0.01 to 0.1%). The chain links TRBV24-1 to TRBJ2-7; TRBD2 matches 10 bases. The CDR3 extends over 16 amino acids. CDR1 is KGHDR, CDR2 SFDVKD, per germline. V was clipped by 3 bases and J by 4 bases; unmatched bases: 8. CDR3 sequence: CATSDTGLAEIYEQYV. In DNA, the CDR3 is TGTGCCACCAGTGATACCGGACTAGCGGAAATTTACGAGCAGTACGTC.